This T cell receptor beta chain was captured in a study of OX40 agonist ivuxolimab in advanced cancers. This clone has just one count. The V end lost 1 base, the J end lost 11 bases, and 17 bases lay between the germline ends. The CDR3 is made up of 15 amino acids. Looked up from germline, CDR1 is MDHEN and CDR2 is SYDVKM. Measured with immunoSEQ multiplex PCR; TCRdb has only the in-frame clones, and not every one. The data show tens of thousands of clones, 65% to 85% seen once. The chain is built from TRBV28 and TRBJ1-4; D might be TRBD1 (6 bases). The sequence was obtained from an adult with an advanced solid tumor such as melanoma, head and neck, liver or kidney cancer. The specimen comprised CD4+ or CD8+ T cells sorted from blood, sampled in a trial of the OX40 agonist ivuxolimab. As DNA, the CDR3 is TGTGCCAGCAGTTTATTCGCAGGACAGCTTGAGAAACTGTTTTTT. Amino acids: CASSLFAGQLEKLFF.